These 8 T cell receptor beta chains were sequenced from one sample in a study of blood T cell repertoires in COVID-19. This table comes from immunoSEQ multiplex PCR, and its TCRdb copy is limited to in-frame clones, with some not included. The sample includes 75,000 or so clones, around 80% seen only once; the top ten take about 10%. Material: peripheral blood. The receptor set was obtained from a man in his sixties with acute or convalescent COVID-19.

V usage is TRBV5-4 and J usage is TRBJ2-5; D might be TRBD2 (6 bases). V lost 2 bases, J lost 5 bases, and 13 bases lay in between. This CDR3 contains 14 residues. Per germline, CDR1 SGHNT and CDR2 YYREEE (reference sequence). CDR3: CASSLGEGRETQYF. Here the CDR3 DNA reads TGTGCCAGCAGCTTAGGAGAAGGGAGGGAGACCCAGTACTTC.

CDR3 in amino acids: CASSSLGDTGARGQPQHF. In DNA form, the CDR3 reads TGTGCCAGCAGCTCATTAGGGGATACAGGGGCCCGTGGACAGCCCCAGCATTTT. V gene TRBV7-9 combines with J gene TRBJ1-5; 7 bases fit TRBD1. Germline loops: CDR1 SEHNR, CDR2 FQNEAQ (reference sequence). The CDR3 consists of 18 residues. J lost 7 bases, V lost 4 bases, and 19 bases had no gene match.

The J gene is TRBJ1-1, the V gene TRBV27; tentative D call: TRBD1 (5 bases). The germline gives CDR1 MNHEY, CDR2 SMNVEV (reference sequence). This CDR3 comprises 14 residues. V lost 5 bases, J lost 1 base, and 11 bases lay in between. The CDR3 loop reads CASSTAQGNTEAFF. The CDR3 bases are TGTGCCAGCAGTACGGCCCAGGGGAACACTGAAGCTTTCTTT.

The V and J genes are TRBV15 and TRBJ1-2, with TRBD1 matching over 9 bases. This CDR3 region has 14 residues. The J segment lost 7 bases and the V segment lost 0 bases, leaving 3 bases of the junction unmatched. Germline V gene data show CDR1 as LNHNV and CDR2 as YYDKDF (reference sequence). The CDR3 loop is CATSRDTGGFGYTF. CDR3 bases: TGTGCCACCAGCAGAGATACAGGGGGCTTTGGCTACACCTTC.

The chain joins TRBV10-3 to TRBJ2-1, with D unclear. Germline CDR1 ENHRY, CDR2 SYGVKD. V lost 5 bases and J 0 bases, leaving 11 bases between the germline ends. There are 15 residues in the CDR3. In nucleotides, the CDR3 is TGTGCCATCAGTCGGAGTAGAACCTCCTACAATGAGCAGTTCTTC. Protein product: CAISRSRTSYNEQFF.

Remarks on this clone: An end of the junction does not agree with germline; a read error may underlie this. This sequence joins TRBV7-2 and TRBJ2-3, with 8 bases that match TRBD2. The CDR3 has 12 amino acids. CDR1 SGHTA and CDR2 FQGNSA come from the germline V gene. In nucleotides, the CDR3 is TGTGCCAGCAGCACCTCGGAGCGGGGGATACTTTTT. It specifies CASSTSERGILF. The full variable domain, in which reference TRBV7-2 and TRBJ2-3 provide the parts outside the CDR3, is GAGVSQSPSNKVTEKGKDVELRCDPISGHTALYWYRQSLGQGLEFLIYFQGNSAPDKSGLPSDRFSAERTGGSVSTLTIQRTQQEDSAVYLCASSTSERGILFGPGTRLTVL.

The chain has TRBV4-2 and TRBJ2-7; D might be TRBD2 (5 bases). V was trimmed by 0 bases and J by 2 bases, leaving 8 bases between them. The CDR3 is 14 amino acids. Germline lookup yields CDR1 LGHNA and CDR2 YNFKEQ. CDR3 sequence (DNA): TGTGCCAGCAGCCAAGAAGAGGGAGCCTACGAGCAGTACTTC. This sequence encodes CASSQEEGAYEQYF.

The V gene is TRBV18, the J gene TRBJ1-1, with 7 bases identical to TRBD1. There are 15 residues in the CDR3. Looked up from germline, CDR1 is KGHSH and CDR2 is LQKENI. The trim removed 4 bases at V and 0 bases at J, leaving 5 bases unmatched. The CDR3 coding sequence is TGTGCCAGCTCACTAGGACAGGCCTTGAACACTGAAGCTTTCTTT. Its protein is CASSLGQALNTEAFF.